These T cell receptor beta chains were read from a single sample in a study of technical replicates of blood from several donors. Sequencing was performed with immunoSEQ multiplex PCR; in TCRdb, only in-frame clones are kept and a portion is missing. The sample gives 91,000 or so clones, approximately 95% of which show up once; just over 0.2% is in the top ten. The specimen sequenced was T cells isolated from PBMCs. These receptors all come from a human donor in good health. Each CDR3 is given with its conserved first and last residue. A D gene is named only where the DNA matches it firmly. Clone size is shown for a subset of rows, as once, few, many or a class of expanded clone.

J: TRBJ2-6
V: TRBV19
size: NA
D: NA
length: 18
DNA: TGTGCCAGTAGTATGTACGGGACGGGGGTCTCTGGGGCCAACGTCCTGACTTTC
CDR3: CASSMYGTGVSGANVLTF

J: TRBJ1-4
V: TRBV7-9
size: NA
D: NA
length: 16
DNA: TGTGCCAGCAGCTTAGATAGGAGACGCAACGATGAAAAACTGTTTTTT
CDR3: CASSLDRRRNDEKLFF

J: TRBJ1-1
V: TRBV2
size: NA
D: NA
length: 13
DNA: TGTGCCAGCCCCTCGGGAAATGGCACTGAAGCTTTCTTT
CDR3: CASPSGNGTEAFF

J: TRBJ2-7
V: TRBV5-4
size: NA
D: NA
length: 14
DNA: TGTGCCAGCAGCCCTAGCGCGTCTACCTACGAGCAGTACTTC
CDR3: CASSPSASTYEQYF

J: TRBJ2-3
V: TRBV15
size: NA
D: NA
length: 17
DNA: TGTGCCACCAGCAGACGTTATGAGCTAGCTGAGACAGATACGCAGTATTTT
CDR3: CATSRRYELAETDTQYF

J: TRBJ2-7
V: TRBV11-2
size: NA
D: TRBD1
length: 15
DNA: TGTGCCAGCAGCTTCAGGGGGAGACCTTATGACGAGCAGTACTTC
CDR3: CASSFRGRPYDEQYF

J: TRBJ2-1
V: TRBV25-1
size: NA
D: NA
length: 17
DNA: TGTGCCAGCAGTGTTAGAAGCGGGCTAGACACCTACAATGAGCAGTTCTTC
CDR3: CASSVRSGLDTYNEQFF

J: TRBJ2-7
V: TRBV7-9
size: NA
D: TRBD2
length: 16
DNA: TGTGCCAGCAGCTTAGTTGGGCGGGGGGGCGGCTACGAGCAGTACTTC
CDR3: CASSLVGRGGGYEQYF

J: TRBJ2-3
V: TRBV5-1
size: NA
D: TRBD2
length: 16
DNA: TGCGCCAGCAGCCTCGGACTAGCGGGGGGGACAGATACGCAGTATTTT
CDR3: CASSLGLAGGTDTQYF

J: TRBJ2-7
V: TRBV25-1
size: NA
D: NA
length: 14
DNA: TGTGCCAGCGAAGGACAGCGAGGATTTTACGAGCAGTACTTC
CDR3: CASEGQRGFYEQYF

J: TRBJ2-1
V: TRBV29-1
size: NA
D: NA
length: 13
DNA: TGCAGTGTCAGCCAGGGCTGGCAGGATGAGCAGTTCTTC
CDR3: CSVSQGWQDEQFF

J: TRBJ2-6
V: TRBV25-1
size: NA
D: TRBD2
length: 18
DNA: TGTGCCAGCAACACCGGGACTAGCGTAAACTCTGGGGCCAACGTCCTGACTTTC
CDR3: CASNTGTSVNSGANVLTF

J: TRBJ1-1
V: TRBV2
size: few
D: NA
length: 13
DNA: TGTGCCAGCAGTGATCAACAGAACACTGAAGCTTTCTTT
CDR3: CASSDQQNTEAFF

J: TRBJ2-1
V: TRBV19
size: once
D: NA
length: 16
DNA: TGTGCCAGTAGTATTGACGGGGGGCCCTCCTACAATGAGCAGTTCTTC
CDR3: CASSIDGGPSYNEQFF

J: TRBJ2-7
V: TRBV6-1
size: NA
D: NA
length: 12
DNA: TGTGCCAGCAGGGACACTACCTACGAGCAGTACTTC
CDR3: CASRDTTYEQYF

J: TRBJ1-1
V: TRBV9
size: NA
D: NA
length: 14
DNA: NA
CDR3: CASSVAVGTSGRIF

J: TRBJ2-7
V: TRBV5-1
size: NA
D: TRBD1
length: 14
DNA: TGCGCCAGCAGCTTAGACAGGGCAGCCTACGAGCAGTACTTC
CDR3: CASSLDRAAYEQYF

J: TRBJ1-5
V: TRBV27
size: NA
D: NA
length: 20
DNA: TGTGCCAGCAGTTTGGACCCGGTAAGTGGGGATCAGGGGCGCAATCAGCCCCAGCATTTT
CDR3: CASSLDPVSGDQGRNQPQHF

J: TRBJ2-3
V: TRBV7-9
size: NA
D: TRBD2
length: 14
DNA: TGTGCCAGCAGCATTAGCGGGGTTGTAGATACGCAGTATTTT
CDR3: CASSISGVVDTQYF

J: TRBJ2-1
V: TRBV4-2
size: once
D: TRBD2
length: 15
DNA: TGTGCCAGCAGCCCACCTCGCGGGAGGTCAAATGAGCAGTTCTTC
CDR3: CASSPPRGRSNEQFF

J: TRBJ1-5
V: TRBV19
size: NA
D: NA
length: 15
DNA: TGTGCCAGTAGCTCAGGGCTGTATAGCAATCAGCCCCAGCATTTT
CDR3: CASSSGLYSNQPQHF

J: TRBJ1-2
V: TRBV6-6
size: NA
D: TRBD1
length: 14
DNA: TGTGCCAGCATTAACCGGTGGGACAGGGGTGGCTACACCTTC
CDR3: CASINRWDRGGYTF

J: TRBJ2-5
V: TRBV5-1
size: NA
D: TRBD1
length: 15
DNA: TGCGCCAGCAGCTTGCGGGACAGATTACAAGAGACCCAGTACTTC
CDR3: CASSLRDRLQETQYF

J: TRBJ1-1
V: TRBV6-1
size: NA
D: NA
length: 15
DNA: TGTGCCAGCTTGCCTCTTACAGGGTTGAACACTGAAGCTTTCTTT
CDR3: CASLPLTGLNTEAFF

J: TRBJ1-4
V: TRBV11-2
size: once
D: TRBD1
length: 13
DNA: TGTGCCAGCAGCCCTGGGACAGATGAAAAACTGTTTTTT
CDR3: CASSPGTDEKLFF

J: TRBJ1-2
V: TRBV29-1
size: NA
D: NA
length: 11
DNA: TGCAGCGCCGCCGGAGGGTCTGGCTACACCTTC
CDR3: CSAAGGSGYTF

J: TRBJ2-2
V: TRBV10-2
size: once
D: TRBD2
length: 18
DNA: TGCGCCAGCAGTGAAAAGACTAGCGGGGGTGTTCGCCGAGGGGAGCTGTTTTTT
CDR3: CASSEKTSGGVRRGELFF

J: TRBJ2-7
V: TRBV28
size: NA
D: TRBD1
length: 15
DNA: TGTGCCAGCAGGGTGGACAGGGGGCGATCCTACGAGCAGTACTTC
CDR3: CASRVDRGRSYEQYF

J: TRBJ1-1
V: TRBV19
size: NA
D: NA
length: 14
DNA: TGTGCCAGTAGTACCCCAGGGATGAACACTGAAGCTTTCTTT
CDR3: CASSTPGMNTEAFF

J: TRBJ2-2
V: TRBV10-3
size: NA
D: NA
length: 15
DNA: TGTGCCATCACCGACGTGGGGCCGAGCACCGGGGAGCTGTTTTTT
CDR3: CAITDVGPSTGELFF

J: TRBJ2-2
V: TRBV5-1
size: NA
D: NA
length: 15
DNA: TGCGCCAGCAGAAGGGGGCGGGAGGACACCGGGGAGCTGTTTTTT
CDR3: CASRRGREDTGELFF

J: TRBJ1-1
V: TRBV29-1
size: NA
D: TRBD1
length: 11
DNA: TGCAGCGTTGGGACAGGGTTAGGATCTTTCTTT
CDR3: CSVGTGLGSFF

J: TRBJ2-7
V: TRBV5-5
size: NA
D: NA
length: 13
DNA: TGTGCCAGCGGCGACAGCAGCGAAGGTAGTAAGTACTTC
CDR3: CASGDSSEGSKYF

J: TRBJ1-5
V: TRBV5-1
size: NA
D: NA
length: 14
DNA: TGCGCCAGCAGCTTGGGGGGAGGCGATCAGCCCCAGCATTTT
CDR3: CASSLGGGDQPQHF

J: TRBJ1-5
V: TRBV16
size: NA
D: NA
length: 16
DNA: TGTGCCAGCAGCCAATCTACGGGGGGCGGCAATCAGCCCCAGCATTTT
CDR3: CASSQSTGGGNQPQHF

J: TRBJ2-4
V: TRBV7-9
size: NA
D: TRBD1
length: 14
DNA: TGTGCCAGCAGCATAGGACAGGGTATGGACATTCAGTACTTC
CDR3: CASSIGQGMDIQYF

J: TRBJ2-7
V: TRBV5-1
size: NA
D: TRBD1
length: 15
DNA: TGCGCCAGCAGCTTAGGCGACAGGGTGGAAAACGAGCAGTACTTC
CDR3: CASSLGDRVENEQYF

J: TRBJ2-7
V: TRBV28
size: NA
D: NA
length: 16
DNA: TGTGCCAGCCTGACGCTCGGACGTGGACAGTCCTACGAGCAGTACTTC
CDR3: CASLTLGRGQSYEQYF

J: TRBJ1-1
V: TRBV15
size: NA
D: NA
length: 16
DNA: TGTGCCACCAGCAGCCCAGGGCGGAGGGCTGGGACTGAAGCTTTCTTT
CDR3: CATSSPGRRAGTEAFF

J: TRBJ2-7
V: TRBV7-9
size: NA
D: TRBD2
length: 16
DNA: TGTGCCAGCAGCTTGGACAGGACTAGCGGCTCCTACGAGCAGTACTTC
CDR3: CASSLDRTSGSYEQYF

J: TRBJ2-5
V: TRBV7-7
size: NA
D: NA
length: 18
DNA: TGTGCCAGCAGCTTGTCCCTCCCAGGACAGACAGAGCGAGAGACCCAGTACTTC
CDR3: CASSLSLPGQTERETQYF

J: TRBJ2-7
V: TRBV7-9
size: once
D: TRBD1
length: 13
DNA: TGTGCCAGCAGCTCACAGGGGGCAGAGGAGCAGTACTTC
CDR3: CASSSQGAEEQYF

J: TRBJ1-5
V: TRBV6-1
size: NA
D: NA
length: 13
DNA: TGTGCCGGCGCTCGGAGTGTCGATCAGCCCCAGCATTTT
CDR3: CAGARSVDQPQHF

J: TRBJ2-3
V: TRBV15
size: once
D: TRBD2
length: 17
DNA: TGTGCCACCAGCAGACGTAGCGGGGGGGCCCTCACAGATACGCAGTATTTT
CDR3: CATSRRSGGALTDTQYF

J: TRBJ2-3
V: TRBV6-1
size: NA
D: NA
length: 15
DNA: TGTGCCAGCAGTGAAATGGCGGCAGACACAGATACGCAGTATTTT
CDR3: CASSEMAADTDTQYF

J: TRBJ2-2
V: TRBV5-4
size: once
D: TRBD1
length: 15
DNA: TGTGCCAGCAGCCCCACAGGGGGCAACACCGGGGAGCTGTTTTTT
CDR3: CASSPTGGNTGELFF

J: TRBJ1-1
V: TRBV6-5
size: NA
D: TRBD1
length: 14
DNA: TGTGCCAGCAGTTACCAGGGGGGGAACACTGAAGCTTTCTTT
CDR3: CASSYQGGNTEAFF

J: TRBJ2-3
V: TRBV12-5
size: NA
D: TRBD1
length: 18
DNA: TGTGCTAGTGGTTTCGCCGTCGACTGGGACAGGGGAGCAGATACGCAGTATTTT
CDR3: CASGFAVDWDRGADTQYF

J: TRBJ2-1
V: TRBV2
size: NA
D: NA
length: 9
DNA: TGTGCCAGCAGTGATCTTCAGTTCTTC
CDR3: CASSDLQFF

J: TRBJ2-1
V: TRBV25-1
size: NA
D: NA
length: 15
DNA: TGTGCCAGCAGTCTAAAAGGGGGTTTCTACAATGAGCAGTTCTTC
CDR3: CASSLKGGFYNEQFF

J: TRBJ2-5
V: TRBV6-5
size: once
D: NA
length: 14
DNA: TGTGCCAGCAGTTACATCGGAGGCGGAGAGACCCAGTACTTC
CDR3: CASSYIGGGETQYF

J: TRBJ2-7
V: TRBV5-4
size: NA
D: NA
length: 15
DNA: TGTGCCAGCAGCCTACCCACGACTAGCTCCTACGAGCAGTACTTC
CDR3: CASSLPTTSSYEQYF

J: TRBJ2-2
V: TRBV11-3
size: NA
D: NA
length: 15
DNA: TGTGCCAGCAGCTTGATTACTTCGGGGTACGGGGAGCTGTTTTTT
CDR3: CASSLITSGYGELFF

J: TRBJ1-5
V: TRBV10-1
size: NA
D: NA
length: 13
DNA: TGCGCCAGCAGTGAGCGGCCCGGGGGGACCCAGCATTTT
CDR3: CASSERPGGTQHF

J: TRBJ2-7
V: TRBV5-1
size: NA
D: NA
length: 17
DNA: TGCGCCAGCAGCGAGACTCCGGAGGGAAAGGTAACCTACGAGCAGTACTTC
CDR3: CASSETPEGKVTYEQYF

J: TRBJ1-2
V: TRBV7-2
size: NA
D: NA
length: 13
DNA: TGTGCCAGCAGCAACCAGGGTGGCAATGGCTACACCTTC
CDR3: CASSNQGGNGYTF

J: TRBJ1-2
V: TRBV7-9
size: NA
D: NA
length: 14
DNA: TGTGCCAGCAGCTTAGAACAGGGTATCTATGGCTACACCTTC
CDR3: CASSLEQGIYGYTF